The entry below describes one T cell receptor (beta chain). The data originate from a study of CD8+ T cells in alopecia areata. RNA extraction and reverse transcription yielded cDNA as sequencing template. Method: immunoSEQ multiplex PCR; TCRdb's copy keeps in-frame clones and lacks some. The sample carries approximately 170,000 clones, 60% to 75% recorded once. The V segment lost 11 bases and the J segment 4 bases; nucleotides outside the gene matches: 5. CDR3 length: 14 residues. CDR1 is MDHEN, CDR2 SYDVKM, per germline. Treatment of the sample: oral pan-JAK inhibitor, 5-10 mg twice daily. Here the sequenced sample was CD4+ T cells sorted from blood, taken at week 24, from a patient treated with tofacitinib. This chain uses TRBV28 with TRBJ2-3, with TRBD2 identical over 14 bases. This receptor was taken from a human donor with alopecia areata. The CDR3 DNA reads TGTGCCGGAGGACTAGCGGGGGGCGCAGATACGCAGTATTTT. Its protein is CAGGLAGGADTQYF.